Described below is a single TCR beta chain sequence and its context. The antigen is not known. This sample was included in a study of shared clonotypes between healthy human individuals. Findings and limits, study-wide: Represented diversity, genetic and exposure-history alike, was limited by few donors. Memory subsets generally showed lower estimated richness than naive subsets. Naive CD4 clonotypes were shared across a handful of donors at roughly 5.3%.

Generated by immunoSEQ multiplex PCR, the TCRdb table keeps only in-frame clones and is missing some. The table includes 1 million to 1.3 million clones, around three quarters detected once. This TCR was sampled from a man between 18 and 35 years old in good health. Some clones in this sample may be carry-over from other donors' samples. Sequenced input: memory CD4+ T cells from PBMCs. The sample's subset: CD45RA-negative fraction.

CDR3 sequence: CASRLIRESGELFF. Written as DNA, the CDR3 is TGTGCCAGCAGGCTAATCAGGGAATCCGGGGAGCTGTTTTTT. The chain is built from TRBV6-6 and TRBJ2-2, with D perhaps TRBD1 (5 bases). Looked up from germline, CDR1 is MNHNY and CDR2 is SVGAGI (reference sequence). This CDR3 has 14 amino acids. Trimming cost V 6 bases and J 6 bases, with 14 bases left between them.